Listed here are 16 T cell receptor beta chains from one sample, sequenced in a study of T cell changes during pregnancy in multiple sclerosis. Produced via immunoSEQ multiplex PCR; TCRdb's table is partial and in-frame only. There are around 40,000 clones in the sample; roughly nine tenths occur only once, and 0.65% to 0.95% lies in the top ten. The material was CD4+ T cells from peripheral blood mononuclear cells, obtained after pregnancy. The receptor source for this set is a female donor in good health, enrolled as a control in a pregnancy study.

The rearrangement uses TRBV6-1 and TRBJ1-1, with TRBD1 identical over 7 bases. Germline V gene data show CDR1 as MNHNS and CDR2 as SASEGT. Losses at the gene ends were 3 bases for V and 2 bases for J; bases not matched to a gene: 3. This CDR3 contains 14 residues. DNA of the CDR3: TGTGCCAGCAGTGAGACAGGGAAAAACACTGAAGCTTTCTTT. This translates into CASSETGKNTEAFF.

The chain recombines TRBV27 with TRBJ2-7; 7 nucleotides line up with TRBD1. The germline CDR1 and CDR2 sequences are MNHEY and SMNVEV (reference sequence). Losses at the gene ends were 5 bases for V and 6 bases for J; bases not matched to a gene: 7. CDR3 size: 13 residues. The CDR3 here is CASSPLRDSEQYF. CDR3 nucleotide sequence: TGTGCCAGCAGTCCTCTAAGGGACAGCGAGCAGTACTTC.

Only a few counts were recorded for this clone. The same CDR3 is also encoded by other DNA sequences in this sample. The gene calls are TRBV5-1 and TRBJ1-1, with 8 bases matching TRBD1. The CDR3 sequence is 14 residues long. Germline V lookup: CDR1 SGHRS, CDR2 YFSETQ. V lost 1 base, J lost 4 bases, and 3 bases stayed unmatched. The CDR3 DNA sequence: TGCGCCAGCAGCTTGAACAGGGGGGGCACTGAAGCTTTCTTT. Residues: CASSLNRGGTEAFF.

The J gene is TRBJ2-3, the V gene TRBV9, with D perhaps matching TRBD2 (7 bases). This CDR3 contains 16 residues. The V and J ends lost 0 bases and 2 bases respectively, with 13 bases between them. Germline CDR1 and CDR2: SGDLS and YYNGEE. CDR3 in amino acids: CASSVVGGADTDTQYF. The CDR3 bases are TGTGCCAGCAGCGTAGTTGGGGGGGCTGACACAGATACGCAGTATTTT. Variable domain in full (rest from reference TRBV9 and TRBJ2-3): DSGVTQTPKHLITATGQRVTLRCSPRSGDLSVYWYQQSLDQGLQFLIQYYNGEERAKGNILERFSAQQFPDLHSELNLSSLELGDSALYFCASSVVGGADTDTQYFGPGTRLTVL.

CDR3 sequence: CASSLWITGVRTGELFF. The DNA of the CDR3 is TGTGCCAGCAGTTTATGGATCACGGGTGTTCGAACCGGGGAGCTGTTTTTT. The rearrangement uses TRBV28 and TRBJ2-2; D is undetermined. V was cut by 0 bases and J by 5 bases, with 16 bases left in between. Germline V CDR1 and CDR2: MDHEN, SYDVKM. The CDR3 sequence is 17 residues long.

V gene TRBV18 combines with J gene TRBJ1-1, with 7 nucleotides matching TRBD1. The CDR3 sequence is 14 residues long. V gave up 1 base and J gave up 1 base; unmatched junction bases: 0. CDR1 and CDR2 (germline): KGHSH, LQKENI. CDR3: CASSPRDRNTEAFF. Written as DNA, the CDR3 is TGTGCCAGCTCACCACGGGACAGGAACACTGAAGCTTTCTTT. Drawing the rest from reference TRBV18 and TRBJ1-1, the complete variable domain is NAGVMQNPRHLVRRRGQEARLRCSPMKGHSHVYWYRQLPEEGLKFMVYLQKENIIDESGMPKERFSAEFPKEGPSILRIQQVVRGDSAAYFCASSPRDRNTEAFFGQGTRLTVV.

In its sample, this clone was seen once. The J gene is TRBJ2-1, the V gene TRBV4-2; TRBD2 matches 9 bases. CDR1 is LGHNA, CDR2 YNFKEQ, per germline. The CDR3 is 15 residues long. Trimming cost V 4 bases and J 5 bases; bases outside gene matches: 6. In nucleotides, the CDR3 is TGTGCCAGCAGCCGGGGCGGGGGGGAGGACAATGAGCAGTTCTTC. Encoded protein: CASSRGGGEDNEQFF.

J is TRBJ2-7 and V is TRBV28; D gene ambiguous. Trimming removed 7 bases at V and 3 bases at J, with 16 bases between. The CDR3 sequence is 14 residues long. Germline lookup yields CDR1 MDHEN and CDR2 SYDVKM. CDR3 sequence (DNA): TGTGCCAGCACTCCCTCCGGTCCAAACTACGAGCAGTACTTC. Its protein product is CASTPSGPNYEQYF. The full variable domain, rest sourced from reference TRBV28 and TRBJ2-7, is DVKVTQSSRYLVKRTGEKVFLECVQDMDHENMFWYRQDPGLGLRLIYFSYDVKMKEKGDIPEGYSVSREKKERFSLILESASTNQTSMYLCASTPSGPNYEQYFGPGTRLTVT.

The V and J genes are TRBV6-5 and TRBJ2-7, with D perhaps TRBD1 (6 bases). The CDR3 contains 13 residues. V was clipped by 5 bases and J by 3 bases, with 11 bases between them. Germline CDR1 reads MNHEY; CDR2 reads SVGAGI. The CDR3 loop is CASSRGQDYEQYF. The DNA of the CDR3 is TGTGCCAGCAGTAGGGGACAAGACTACGAGCAGTACTTC.

V gene TRBV4-2 combines with J gene TRBJ2-1; weak D call: TRBD2 (6 bases). CDR1 and CDR2 (germline): LGHNA, YNFKEQ. V gave up 0 bases and J gave up 4 bases, with 10 bases separating them. The CDR3 covers 15 residues. In DNA form, the CDR3 reads TGTGCCAGCAGCCAAGAGGCGACTAGGTACAATGAGCAGTTCTTC. Translating it yields CASSQEATRYNEQFF.

The V call is TRBV29-1, the J call TRBJ2-7, with 7 bases aligning to TRBD2. The CDR3 extends over 12 amino acids. Germline CDR1 SQVTM, CDR2 ANQGSEA. The CDR3 here is CSGGGSTYEQYF. The CDR3 nucleotides are TGCTCCGGCGGGGGATCGACCTACGAGCAGTACTTC.

J is TRBJ2-5 and V is TRBV6-1, with no clear D. Trimming removed 4 bases from V and 5 bases from J, with 17 bases in between. CDR1 and CDR2 (germline): MNHNS, SASEGT. The CDR3 consists of 15 residues. The CDR3 reads CASSVTPRGVETQYF. CDR3 sequence (DNA): TGTGCCAGCAGTGTAACCCCGCGTGGTGTGGAGACCCAGTACTTC.

The chain employs TRBV7-3 and TRBJ2-3; 8 bases line up with TRBD2. Germline CDR1 SGHTA, CDR2 FQGTGA. This CDR3 is 14 amino acids long. V was pared by 5 bases and J by 2 bases, with 3 bases of the junction left unmatched. For the CDR3, the DNA is TGTGCCAGCAGCAAGCGGGAGAACACAGATACGCAGTATTTT. Translating gives CASSKRENTDTQYF.

This chain joins TRBV5-4 and TRBJ1-6; 8 positions agree with TRBD1. J was trimmed by 5 bases and V by 2 bases; bases with no gene match: 6. CDR1 and CDR2 (germline): SGHNT, YYREEE (reference sequence). The CDR3 loop spans 16 amino acids. The CDR3 sequence is CASSLSQGADNSPLHF. DNA for the CDR3: TGTGCCAGCAGCTTATCCCAGGGGGCCGATAATTCACCCCTCCACTTT.

The V gene is TRBV7-6, the J gene TRBJ2-1; a possible D gene is TRBD1 (6 bases). The CDR3 has 16 amino acids. Germline CDR1 SGHVS, CDR2 FNYEAQ. V was clipped by 6 bases and J by 6 bases, with 21 bases between them. CDR3 region: CASRPIRGVRSNEQFF. CDR3 nucleotide sequence: TGTGCCAGCAGACCAATCAGGGGTGTTAGAAGCAATGAGCAGTTCTTC.

The CDR3 region is CSVEVPRGVNTEAFF. The CDR3 DNA is TGCAGCGTTGAAGTACCCAGGGGGGTTAACACTGAAGCTTTCTTT. This rearrangement joins TRBV29-1 to TRBJ1-1, with 7 nucleotides matching TRBD1. Germline CDR1 reads SQVTM; CDR2 reads ANQGSEA. This CDR3 is built from 15 residues. Trimming removed 1 base from V and 2 bases from J; junction bases left unmatched: 7.